This T cell receptor beta chain derives from a study of T-cell reconstitution after alpha-beta-depleted transplantation in children. The study, taken as a whole, reports: A year post-transplant, T-cell counts and diversity derived mostly from newly produced T cells. The high TCRbeta diversity at day 60 in some patients came from surviving recipient T cells and thymic progenitors. There were reportedly several hundred expanded graft clones from which alpha-beta T cells came about two months after transplant.

Germline V gene lookup returns CDR1 SGHRS and CDR2 YFSETQ. V gave up 3 bases and J gave up 6 bases, with 13 bases separating them. There are 14 residues in the CDR3. As to this clonotype: Antigen unknown.

Unique molecular identifiers were incorporated into the prepared TCRbeta library. Each CDR3 protein is one row after TCRdb ran MiXCR on the PCR reads. The top ten clones hold about 28% of a sample with about a million distinct CDR3 sequences, 25% to 35% of them seen once. The sequenced sample was PBMCs, mostly from graft donor cells, obtained 360 days after TCRalphabeta/CD19-depleted stem cell transplant. This sequence joins TRBV5-1 and TRBJ2-1, with D tentatively TRBD1 or TRBD2 (5 bases each). The receptor was derived from a boy under three years old who had a stem cell transplant for SCID, so the T cells may come from the graft donor. The CDR3 region is CASSSPGATNEQFF. The CDR3 DNA sequence: TGCGCCAGCAGCTCCCCCGGGGCCACCAATGAGCAGTTCTTC.